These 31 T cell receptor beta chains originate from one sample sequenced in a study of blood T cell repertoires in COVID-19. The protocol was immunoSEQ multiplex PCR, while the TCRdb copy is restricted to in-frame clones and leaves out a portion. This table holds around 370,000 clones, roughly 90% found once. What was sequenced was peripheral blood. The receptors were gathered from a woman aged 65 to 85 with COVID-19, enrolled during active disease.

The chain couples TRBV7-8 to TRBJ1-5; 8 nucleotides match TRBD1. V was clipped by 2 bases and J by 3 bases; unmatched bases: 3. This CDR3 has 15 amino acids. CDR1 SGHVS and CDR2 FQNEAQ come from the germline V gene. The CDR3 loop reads CASSLSTGDNQPQHF. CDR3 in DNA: TGTGCCAGCAGCTTATCGACAGGGGACAATCAGCCCCAGCATTTT.

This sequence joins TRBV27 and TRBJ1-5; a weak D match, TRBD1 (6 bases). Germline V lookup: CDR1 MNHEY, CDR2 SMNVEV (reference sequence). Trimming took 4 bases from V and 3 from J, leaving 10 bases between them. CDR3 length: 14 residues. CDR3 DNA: TGTGCCAGCAGTTCGACAGGAGTCAATCAGCCCCAGCATTTT. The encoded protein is CASSSTGVNQPQHF.

CDR3 sequence reads: CASRFYTDRNTGELFF. For the CDR3, the DNA is TGTGCCAGTAGGTTCTATACGGACAGGAACACCGGGGAGCTGTTTTTT. The chain is built from TRBV19 and TRBJ2-2; a weak D match, TRBD1 (6 bases). The ends were cut back, 6 bases at V and 1 base at J, with 15 bases in the middle. This CDR3 spans 16 amino acids. Germline assignment: CDR1 LNHDA and CDR2 SQIVND (reference sequence).

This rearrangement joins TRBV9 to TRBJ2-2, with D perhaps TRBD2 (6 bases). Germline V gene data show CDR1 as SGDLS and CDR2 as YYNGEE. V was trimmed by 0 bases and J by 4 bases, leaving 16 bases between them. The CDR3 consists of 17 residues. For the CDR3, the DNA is TGTGCCAGCAGCGTAGTCCCGGCGGGGAGCCTCACCGGGGAGCTGTTTTTT. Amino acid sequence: CASSVVPAGSLTGELFF.

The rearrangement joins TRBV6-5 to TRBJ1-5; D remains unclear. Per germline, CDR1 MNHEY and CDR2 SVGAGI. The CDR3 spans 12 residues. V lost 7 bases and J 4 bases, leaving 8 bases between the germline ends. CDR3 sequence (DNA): TGTGCCAGCAAGGGAGGGAATCAGCCCCAGCATTTT. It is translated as CASKGGNQPQHF.

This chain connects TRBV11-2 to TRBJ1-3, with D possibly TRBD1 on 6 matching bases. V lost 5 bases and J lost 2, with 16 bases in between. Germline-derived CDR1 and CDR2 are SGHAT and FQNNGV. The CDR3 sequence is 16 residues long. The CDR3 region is CASSPSGTSAGNTIYF. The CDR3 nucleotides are TGTGCCAGCAGCCCTTCCGGGACATCGGCTGGAAACACCATATATTTT.

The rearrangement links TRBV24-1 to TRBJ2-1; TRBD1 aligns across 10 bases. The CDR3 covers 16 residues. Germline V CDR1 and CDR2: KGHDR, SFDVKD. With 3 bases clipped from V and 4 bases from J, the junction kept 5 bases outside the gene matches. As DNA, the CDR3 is TGTGCCACCAGTGATCGACAGGGGGCTAGATACAATGAGCAGTTCTTC. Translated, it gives CATSDRQGARYNEQFF.

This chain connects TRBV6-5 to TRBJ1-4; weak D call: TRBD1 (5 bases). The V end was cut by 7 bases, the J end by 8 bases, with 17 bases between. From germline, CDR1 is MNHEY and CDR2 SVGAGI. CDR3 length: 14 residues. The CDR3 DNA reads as TGTGCCAGCACCCGGGGGGGACTCGGAGAAAAACTGTTTTTT. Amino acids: CASTRGGLGEKLFF.

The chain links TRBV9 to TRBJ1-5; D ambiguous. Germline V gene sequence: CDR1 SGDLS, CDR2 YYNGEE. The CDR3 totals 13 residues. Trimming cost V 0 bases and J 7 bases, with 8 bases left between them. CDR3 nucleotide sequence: TGTGCCAGCAGCGTAGGAGGTTGGCAGCCCCAGCATTTT. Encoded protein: CASSVGGWQPQHF.

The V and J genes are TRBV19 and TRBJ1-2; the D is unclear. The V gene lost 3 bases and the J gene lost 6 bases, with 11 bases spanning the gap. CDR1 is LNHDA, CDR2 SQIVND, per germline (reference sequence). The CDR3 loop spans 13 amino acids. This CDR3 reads CASSIRPGDGYTF. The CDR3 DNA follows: TGTGCCAGTAGTATCCGCCCTGGAGATGGCTACACCTTC.

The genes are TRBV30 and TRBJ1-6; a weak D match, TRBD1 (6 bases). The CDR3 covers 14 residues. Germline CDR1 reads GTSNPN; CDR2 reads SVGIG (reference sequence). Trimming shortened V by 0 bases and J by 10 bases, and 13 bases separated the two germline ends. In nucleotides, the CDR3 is TGTGCCTGGAGTGTAGAACAGGGCGGCTCACCCCTCCACTTT. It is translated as CAWSVEQGGSPLHF.

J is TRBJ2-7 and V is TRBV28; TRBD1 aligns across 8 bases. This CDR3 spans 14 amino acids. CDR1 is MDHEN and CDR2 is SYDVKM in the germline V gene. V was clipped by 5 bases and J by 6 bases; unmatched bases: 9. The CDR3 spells CASSPPRTGTEQYF. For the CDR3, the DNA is TGTGCCAGCAGTCCCCCGCGGACAGGGACCGAGCAGTACTTC.

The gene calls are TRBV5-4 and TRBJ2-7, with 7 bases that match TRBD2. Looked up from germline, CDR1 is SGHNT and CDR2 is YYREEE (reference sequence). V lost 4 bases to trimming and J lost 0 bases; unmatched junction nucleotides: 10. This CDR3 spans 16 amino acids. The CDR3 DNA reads TGTGCCAGCAGCCCGGGAGGCGGGTTAGCCTCCTACGAGCAGTACTTC. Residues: CASSPGGGLASYEQYF.

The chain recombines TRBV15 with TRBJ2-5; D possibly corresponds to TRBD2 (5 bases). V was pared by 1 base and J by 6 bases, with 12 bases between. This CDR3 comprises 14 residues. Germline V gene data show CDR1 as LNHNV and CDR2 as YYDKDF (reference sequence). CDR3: CATSRGPRAQTQYF. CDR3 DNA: TGTGCCACCAGCAGAGGACCGAGGGCCCAGACCCAGTACTTC.

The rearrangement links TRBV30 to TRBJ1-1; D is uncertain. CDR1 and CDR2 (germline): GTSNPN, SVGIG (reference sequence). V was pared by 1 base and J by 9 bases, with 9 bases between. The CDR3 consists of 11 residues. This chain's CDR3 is CAWSAAAKAFF. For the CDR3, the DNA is TGTGCCTGGAGTGCGGCAGCGAAAGCTTTCTTT.

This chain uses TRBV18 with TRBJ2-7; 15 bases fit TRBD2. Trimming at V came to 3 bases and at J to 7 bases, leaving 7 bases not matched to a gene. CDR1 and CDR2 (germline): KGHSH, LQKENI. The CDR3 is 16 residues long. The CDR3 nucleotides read TGTGCCAGCTCACCGTCAGGACTAGCGGGGGGGCAAGAGCAGTACTTC. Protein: CASSPSGLAGGQEQYF.

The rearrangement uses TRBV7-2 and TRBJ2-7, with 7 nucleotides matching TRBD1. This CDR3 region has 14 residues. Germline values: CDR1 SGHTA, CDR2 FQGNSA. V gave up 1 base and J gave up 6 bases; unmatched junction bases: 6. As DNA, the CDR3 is TGTGCCAGCAGCTTAGGAGGGGGCCTCCTCGAGCAGTACTTC. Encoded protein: CASSLGGGLLEQYF.

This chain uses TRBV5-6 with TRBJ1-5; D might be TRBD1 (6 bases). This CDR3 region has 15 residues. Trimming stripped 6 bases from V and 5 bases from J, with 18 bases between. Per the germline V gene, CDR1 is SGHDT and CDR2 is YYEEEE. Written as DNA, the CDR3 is TGTGCCAGCAAATGGACCGGCGGGGGCGATCAGCCCCAGCATTTT. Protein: CASKWTGGGDQPQHF.

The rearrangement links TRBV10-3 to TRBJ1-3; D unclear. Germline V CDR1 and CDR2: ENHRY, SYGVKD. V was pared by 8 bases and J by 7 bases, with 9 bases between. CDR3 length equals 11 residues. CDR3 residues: CAIFEANTIYF. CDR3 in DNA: TGTGCCATCTTCGAAGCTAACACCATATATTTT.

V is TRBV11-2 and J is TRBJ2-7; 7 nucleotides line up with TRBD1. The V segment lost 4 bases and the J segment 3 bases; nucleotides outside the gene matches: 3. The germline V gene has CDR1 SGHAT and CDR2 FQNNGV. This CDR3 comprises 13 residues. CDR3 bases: TGTGCCAGCAGCTACGGACAGGTCTACGAGCAGTACTTC. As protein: CASSYGQVYEQYF.

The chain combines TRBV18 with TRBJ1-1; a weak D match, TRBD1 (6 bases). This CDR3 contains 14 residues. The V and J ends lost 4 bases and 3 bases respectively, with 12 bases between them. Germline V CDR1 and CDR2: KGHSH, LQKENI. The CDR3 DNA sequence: TGTGCCAGCTCACTGGTGGGGGCTGACACTGAAGCTTTCTTT. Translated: CASSLVGADTEAFF.

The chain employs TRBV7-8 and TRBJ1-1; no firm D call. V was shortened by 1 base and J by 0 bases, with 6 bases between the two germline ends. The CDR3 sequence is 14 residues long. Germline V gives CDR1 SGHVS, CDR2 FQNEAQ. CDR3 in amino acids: CASSLDPVNTEAFF. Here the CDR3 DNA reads TGTGCCAGCAGCTTAGATCCAGTGAACACTGAAGCTTTCTTT.

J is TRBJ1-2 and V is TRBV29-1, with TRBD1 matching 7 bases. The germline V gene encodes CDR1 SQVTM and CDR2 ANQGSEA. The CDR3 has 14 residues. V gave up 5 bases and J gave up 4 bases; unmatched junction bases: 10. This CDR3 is CSVRRDRDLYGYTF. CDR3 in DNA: TGCAGCGTTCGCCGGGACAGAGATCTCTATGGCTACACCTTC. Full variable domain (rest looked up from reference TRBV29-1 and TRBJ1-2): SAVISQKPSRDICQRGTSLTIQCQVDSQVTMMFWYRQQPGQSLTLIATANQGSEATYESGFVIDKFPISRPNLTFSTLTVSNMSPEDSSIYLCSVRRDRDLYGYTFGSGTRLTVV.

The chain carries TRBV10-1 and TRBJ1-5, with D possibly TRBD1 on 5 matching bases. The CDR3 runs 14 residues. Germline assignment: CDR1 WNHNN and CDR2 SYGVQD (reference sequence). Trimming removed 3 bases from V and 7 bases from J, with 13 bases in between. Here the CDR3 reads CASSEGQGGQPQHF. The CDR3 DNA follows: TGCGCCAGCAGTGAAGGTCAGGGTGGACAGCCCCAGCATTTT.

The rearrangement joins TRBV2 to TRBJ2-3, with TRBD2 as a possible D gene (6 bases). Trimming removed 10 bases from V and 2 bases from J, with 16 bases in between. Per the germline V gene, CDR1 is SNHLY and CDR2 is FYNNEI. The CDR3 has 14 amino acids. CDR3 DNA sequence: TGTGCCATATCCACAGGACTATTCACAGATACGCAGTATTTT. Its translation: CAISTGLFTDTQYF.

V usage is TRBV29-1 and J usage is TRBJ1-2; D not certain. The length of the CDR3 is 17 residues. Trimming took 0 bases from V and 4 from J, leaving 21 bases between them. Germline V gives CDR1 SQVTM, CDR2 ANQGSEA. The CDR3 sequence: CSVEEPGSPFLGYGYTF. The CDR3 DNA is TGCAGCGTTGAAGAACCGGGAAGCCCTTTCCTAGGCTATGGCTACACCTTC.

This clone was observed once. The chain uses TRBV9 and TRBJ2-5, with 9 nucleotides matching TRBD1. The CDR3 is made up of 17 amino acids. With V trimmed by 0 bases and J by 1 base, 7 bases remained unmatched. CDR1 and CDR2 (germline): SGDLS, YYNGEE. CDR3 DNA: TGTGCCAGCAGCGTAGCCCCGGGACAGGGTGGCCAAGAGACCCAGTACTTC. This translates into CASSVAPGQGGQETQYF.

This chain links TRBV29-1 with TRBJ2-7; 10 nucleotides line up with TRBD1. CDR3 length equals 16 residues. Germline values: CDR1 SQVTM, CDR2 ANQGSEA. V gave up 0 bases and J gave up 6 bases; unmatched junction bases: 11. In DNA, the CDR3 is TGCAGCGTTGAAGATCTTCCGGGGACAGGGGTATCCGAGCAGTACTTC. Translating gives CSVEDLPGTGVSEQYF.

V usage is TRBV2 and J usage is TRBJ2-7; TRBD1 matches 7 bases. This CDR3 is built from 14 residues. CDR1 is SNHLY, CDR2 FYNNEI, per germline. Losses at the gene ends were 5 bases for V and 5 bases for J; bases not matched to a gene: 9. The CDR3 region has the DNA TGTGCCAGCAGTACAAGACCCGGGACAGACGAGCAGTACTTC. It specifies CASSTRPGTDEQYF.

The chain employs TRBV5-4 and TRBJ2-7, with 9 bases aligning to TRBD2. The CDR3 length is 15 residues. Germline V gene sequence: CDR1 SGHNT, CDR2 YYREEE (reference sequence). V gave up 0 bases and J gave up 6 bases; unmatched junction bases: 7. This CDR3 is CASSLVGGGAGEQYF. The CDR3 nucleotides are TGTGCCAGCAGCTTGGTTGGCGGGGGGGCGGGCGAGCAGTACTTC.

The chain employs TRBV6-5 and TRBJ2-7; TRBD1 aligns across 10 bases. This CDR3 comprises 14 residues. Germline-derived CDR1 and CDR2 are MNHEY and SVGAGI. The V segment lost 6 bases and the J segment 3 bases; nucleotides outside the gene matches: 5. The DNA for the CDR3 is TGTGCCAGCAGGAAGACAGGGGGCTTCTACGAGCAGTACTTC. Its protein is CASRKTGGFYEQYF.